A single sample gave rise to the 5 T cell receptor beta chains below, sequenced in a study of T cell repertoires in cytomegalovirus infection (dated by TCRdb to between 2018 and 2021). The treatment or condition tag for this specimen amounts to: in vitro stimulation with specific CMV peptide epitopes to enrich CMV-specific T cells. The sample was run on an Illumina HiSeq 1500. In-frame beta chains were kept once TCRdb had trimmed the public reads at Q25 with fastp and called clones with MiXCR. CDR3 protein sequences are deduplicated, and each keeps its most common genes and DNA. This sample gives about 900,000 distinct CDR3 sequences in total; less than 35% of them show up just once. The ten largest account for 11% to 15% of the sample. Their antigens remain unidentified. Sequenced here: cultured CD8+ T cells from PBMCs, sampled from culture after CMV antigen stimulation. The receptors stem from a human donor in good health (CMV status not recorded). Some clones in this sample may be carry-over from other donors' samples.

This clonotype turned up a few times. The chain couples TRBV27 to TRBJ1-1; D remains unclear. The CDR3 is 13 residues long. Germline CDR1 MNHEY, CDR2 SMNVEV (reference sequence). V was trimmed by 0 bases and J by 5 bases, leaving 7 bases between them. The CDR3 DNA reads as TGTGCCAGCAGTTTATCCCCCAAGACTGAAGCTTTCTTT. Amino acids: CASSLSPKTEAFF.

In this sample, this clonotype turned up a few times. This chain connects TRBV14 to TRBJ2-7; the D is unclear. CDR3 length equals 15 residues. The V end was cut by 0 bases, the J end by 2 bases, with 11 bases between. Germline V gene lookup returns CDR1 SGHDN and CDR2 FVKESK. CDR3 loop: CASSQEYSPAYEQYF. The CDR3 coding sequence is TGTGCCAGCAGCCAAGAATACAGCCCAGCCTACGAGCAGTACTTC.

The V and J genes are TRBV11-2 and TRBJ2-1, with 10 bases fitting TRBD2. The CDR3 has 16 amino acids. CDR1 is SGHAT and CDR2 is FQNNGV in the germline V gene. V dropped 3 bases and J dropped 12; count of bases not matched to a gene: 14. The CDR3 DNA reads TGTGCCAGCAGCTTCCCATCTAGCGGGGGTTTACAGCTGCAGTTCTTC. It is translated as CASSFPSSGGLQLQFF.

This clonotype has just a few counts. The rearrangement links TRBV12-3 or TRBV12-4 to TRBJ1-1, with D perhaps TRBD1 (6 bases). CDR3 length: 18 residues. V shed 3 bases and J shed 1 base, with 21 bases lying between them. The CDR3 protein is CASSFRGGKKEGNTEAFF. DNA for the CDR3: TGTGCCAGCAGTTTTAGAGGGGGAAAAAAGGAGGGGAACACTGAAGCTTTCTTT.

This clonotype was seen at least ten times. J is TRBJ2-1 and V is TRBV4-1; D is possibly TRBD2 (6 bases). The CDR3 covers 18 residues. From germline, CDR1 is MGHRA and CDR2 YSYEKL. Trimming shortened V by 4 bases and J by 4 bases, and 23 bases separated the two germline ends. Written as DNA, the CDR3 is TGCGCCAGCAGCCTGGAAAGAGGCAATAGCGGCGGTTACAATGAGCAGTTCTTC. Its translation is CASSLERGNSGGYNEQFF.